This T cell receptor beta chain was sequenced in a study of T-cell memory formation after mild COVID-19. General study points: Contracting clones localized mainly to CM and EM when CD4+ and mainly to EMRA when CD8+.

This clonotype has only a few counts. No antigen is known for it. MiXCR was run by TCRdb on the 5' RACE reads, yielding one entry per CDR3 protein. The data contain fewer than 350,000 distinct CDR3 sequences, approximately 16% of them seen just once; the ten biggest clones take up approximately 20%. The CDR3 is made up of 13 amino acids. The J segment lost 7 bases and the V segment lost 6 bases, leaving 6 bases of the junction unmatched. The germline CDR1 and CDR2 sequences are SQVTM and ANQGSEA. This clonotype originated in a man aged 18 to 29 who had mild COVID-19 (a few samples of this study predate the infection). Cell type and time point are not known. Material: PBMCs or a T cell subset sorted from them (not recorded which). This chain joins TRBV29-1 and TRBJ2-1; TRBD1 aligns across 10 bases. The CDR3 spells CSVEGQGMNEQFF. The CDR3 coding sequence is TGCAGCGTCGAGGGACAGGGGATGAATGAGCAGTTCTTC.